One TCR beta chain is described in this entry. The source of the sample is a study of blood T cell repertoires in COVID-19. Study at large: Acute and convalescent COVID-19 specimens originated in the United States, Italy and Spain.

This CDR3 spans 11 amino acids. Germline CDR1 reads MNHEY; CDR2 reads SVGEGT. The V segment lost 5 bases and the J segment 9 bases; nucleotides outside the gene matches: 1. Produced via immunoSEQ multiplex PCR; TCRdb's table is partial and in-frame only. The repertoire consists of approximately 170,000 clones, with approximately 90% occurring once and the leading ten covering around 4.8%. Sequenced material: peripheral blood. The chain recombines TRBV6-2 or TRBV6-3 with TRBJ2-1, with 7 bases fitting TRBD1. This TCR was sampled from a young man with COVID-19, enrolled during active disease. The CDR3 spells CASSDRVEQFF. CDR3 sequence (DNA): TGTGCCAGCAGTGACAGGGTTGAGCAGTTCTTC.